A single sample is the source of the 14 T cell receptor beta chains below, sequenced in a study of blood T cell repertoires in COVID-19 (dated by TCRdb to 2020 to 2021). Library creation used the immunoSEQ multiplex PCR assay. TCRdb limited this immuneACCESS table to in-frame rearrangements with V and J called. A share of clones is missing; checked studies link under half to unresolved V genes, and the rest is unexplained. Present in this sample are about 160,000 clones, about 80% of which were seen just once. 2.2% of the sample goes to the ten largest clones. The sample consisted of peripheral blood. The receptor source for this set is a man in his 70s with acute or convalescent COVID-19.

The chain carries TRBV2 and TRBJ1-1; D is ambiguous. The length of the CDR3 is 15 residues. V gave up 4 bases and J gave up 0 bases, with 12 bases separating them. The V gene's germline CDR1 is SNHLY and CDR2 FYNNEI. The CDR3 DNA reads TGTGCCAGCAGTGCCTTTACAAACCTGAACACTGAAGCTTTCTTT. Translated, it gives CASSAFTNLNTEAFF.

The V and J genes are TRBV3-1 (or the pseudogene TRBV3-2) and TRBJ1-2; TRBD1 agrees at 7 bases. The CDR3 consists of 13 residues. CDR1 and CDR2 (germline): LGHDT, YNNKEL (reference sequence). The ends lost 6 bases at V and 6 bases at J; junction bases unmatched: 7. The CDR3 DNA sequence: TGTGCCAGCAGTCGGACAGGAAACGATGGCTACACCTTC. Protein sequence: CASSRTGNDGYTF.

The chain links TRBV7-9 to TRBJ2-3, with 13 bases fitting TRBD2. Germline values: CDR1 SEHNR, CDR2 FQNEAQ (reference sequence). Unmatched junction bases numbered 14, after V lost 5 bases and J lost 3 bases. The length of the CDR3 is 19 residues. The CDR3 coding sequence is TGTGCCAGCAGCCCGACCTCGACTAGCGGGGGGTCGTGGACAGATACGCAGTATTTT. Protein product: CASSPTSTSGGSWTDTQYF.

The gene calls are TRBV19 and TRBJ2-5; possible D gene TRBD1, 5 bases. V lost 10 bases and J 5 bases, leaving 14 bases between the germline ends. Looked up from germline, CDR1 is LNHDA and CDR2 is SQIVND (reference sequence). This CDR3 spans 12 amino acids. CDR3 amino acids: CATQGHRETQYF. CDR3 sequence (DNA): TGTGCCACCCAGGGTCACAGGGAGACCCAGTACTTC.

The chain couples TRBV5-1 to TRBJ2-7; TRBD1 agrees at 7 bases. Germline-derived CDR1 and CDR2 are SGHRS and YFSETQ. After removal of 1 base from V and 3 bases from J, the junction contained 7 bases not matched to a gene. The CDR3 extends over 15 amino acids. CDR3 in DNA: TGCGCCAGCAGCTTGCTACAGGGGAAGGGCTACGAGCAGTACTTC. This sequence encodes CASSLLQGKGYEQYF.

The chain couples TRBV5-6 to TRBJ1-4, with D perhaps matching TRBD1 (6 bases). The V gene's germline CDR1 is SGHDT and CDR2 YYEEEE. This CDR3 is 18 amino acids long. The V end lost 3 bases, the J end lost 2 bases, and 20 bases lay between the germline ends. In DNA form, the CDR3 reads TGTGCCAGCAGCTGGACCCGGGGGGGCGCATCTACTAATGAAAAACTGTTTTTT. As protein: CASSWTRGGASTNEKLFF.

A word on this clone: This sample also contains other DNA sequences that code for the same CDR3. This chain links TRBV3-1 (or the pseudogene TRBV3-2) with TRBJ1-5; D remains unclear. The CDR3 sequence is 13 residues long. V shed 0 bases and J shed 3 bases, with 3 bases lying between them. The germline gives CDR1 LGHDT, CDR2 YNNKEL (reference sequence). The CDR3 coding sequence is TGTGCCAGCAGCCAAGATCTCAATCAGCCCCAGCATTTT. This translates into CASSQDLNQPQHF.

V and J are TRBV19 and TRBJ1-1; D gene unclear. Trimming removed 4 bases from V and 5 bases from J, with 11 bases in between. The V gene's germline CDR1 is LNHDA and CDR2 SQIVND (reference sequence). The CDR3 is 13 amino acids. The CDR3 loop reads CASSTSTETEAFF. CDR3 DNA: TGTGCCAGTAGTACCTCCACTGAAACTGAAGCTTTCTTT.

The rearrangement joins TRBV13 to TRBJ1-1; maybe TRBD1 (5 bases). Germline CDR1 PRHDT, CDR2 FYEKMQ (reference sequence). CDR3 length equals 15 residues. Deletions cut 0 bases from V and 5 bases from J, with 13 bases between. CDR3 in DNA: TGTGCCAGCAGCTTAGGGGGCAGGGTATGGACTGAAGCTTTCTTT. Translating gives CASSLGGRVWTEAFF.

There are a few counts of this clone. The chain employs TRBV24-1 and TRBJ2-3; 15 bases match TRBD2. From germline, CDR1 is KGHDR and CDR2 SFDVKD. V shed 5 bases, J shed 4 bases, and the junction held 9 bases outside the gene matches. CDR3 length: 18 amino acids. Written as DNA, the CDR3 is TGTGCCACCAGTGCGGGACTAGCGGGAGGTCCTGGTGCAGATACGCAGTATTTT. It codes for CATSAGLAGGPGADTQYF.

The chain combines TRBV2 with TRBJ1-1, with D perhaps TRBD1 (6 bases). Trimming left V 6 bases short and J 0 bases short, with 8 bases between. The CDR3 covers 13 residues. The germline gives CDR1 SNHLY, CDR2 FYNNEI. CDR3 sequence reads: CASRDSMNTEAFF. In nucleotides, the CDR3 is TGTGCCAGCAGGGACAGCATGAACACTGAAGCTTTCTTT.

This chain links TRBV10-1 with TRBJ2-3, with 15 bases lining up with TRBD2. CDR1 and CDR2 (germline): WNHNN, SYGVQD (reference sequence). The CDR3 is made up of 14 amino acids. J gave up 4 bases and V 11 bases, and 4 bases lay outside the gene matches. CDR3 amino acids: CAGWTSGRADTQYF. The CDR3 DNA is TGCGCCGGTTGGACTAGCGGGAGGGCAGATACGCAGTATTTT.

This clone has a handful of counts. The chain employs TRBV5-1 and TRBJ2-1; 8 bases line up with TRBD1. The germline V gene has CDR1 SGHRS and CDR2 YFSETQ. With 4 bases clipped from V and 3 bases from J, the junction kept 3 bases outside the gene matches. This CDR3 is built from 14 residues. The CDR3 spells CASSPGQVYNEQFF. The CDR3, as DNA: TGCGCCAGCAGCCCGGGACAGGTCTACAATGAGCAGTTCTTC.

CDR3 sequence: CASSPGQGAYNEQFF. For the CDR3, the DNA is TGCGCCAGCAGCCCGGGACAGGGGGCGTACAATGAGCAGTTCTTC. The genes are TRBV5-1 and TRBJ2-1; 12 bases map to TRBD1. V lost 4 bases, J lost 4 bases, and 3 bases stayed unmatched. Germline V gene sequence: CDR1 SGHRS, CDR2 YFSETQ. CDR3 length: 15 amino acids.